These T cell receptor beta chains were read from a single sample in a study of cytomegalovirus exposure and HLA in healthy donors. Generated by immunoSEQ multiplex PCR, the TCRdb table keeps only in-frame clones and is missing some. This table has around 200,000 clones, more than 80% appearing once. The sample comprised PBMCs. These receptors all stem from a boy younger than 18 in good health and CMV-seronegative. Each CDR3 is given without its conserved first and last residue. The order of the fields is CDR3 protein, V gene, CDR3 length, clone size, J gene. Size is stated for part of the rows, as once, few or many counts, or as a class when the clone is expanded.

CDR3: ASSLGQGARIGMNTEAF
V: TRBV5-6
length: 17
size: once
J: TRBJ1-1

CDR3: ASSEFLGGHTEAF
V: TRBV25-1
length: 13
size: NA
J: TRBJ1-1

CDR3: ASSLGTGGKEAF
V: TRBV6-5
length: 12
size: NA
J: TRBJ1-1

CDR3: ASSLPVGGTEAF
V: TRBV5-6
length: 12
size: once
J: TRBJ1-1

CDR3: ASSKGWRGAVYEQY
V: TRBV5-6
length: 14
size: NA
J: TRBJ2-7

CDR3: ASSGQGSSYNEQF
V: TRBV6-6
length: 13
size: NA
J: TRBJ2-1

CDR3: ASSRTAVSGNTIY
V: TRBV18
length: 13
size: NA
J: TRBJ1-3

CDR3: ASSPRTGGGYGYT
V: TRBV7-2
length: 13
size: NA
J: TRBJ1-2

CDR3: ASSLVPDQETQY
V: TRBV5-1
length: 12
size: once
J: TRBJ2-5

CDR3: ASSVNEGNTEAF
V: TRBV9
length: 12
size: NA
J: TRBJ1-1

CDR3: ASSQAGDGANVLT
V: TRBV4-1
length: 13
size: once
J: TRBJ2-6

CDR3: ASSRETSGFQF
V: TRBV4-1
length: 11
size: NA
J: TRBJ2-1

CDR3: ASSLTGEAF
V: TRBV5-1
length: 9
size: NA
J: TRBJ1-1

CDR3: ASSFDRERTYEQY
V: TRBV5-1
length: 13
size: NA
J: NA

CDR3: SVDFRGTEAF
V: TRBV29-1
length: 10
size: NA
J: TRBJ1-1

CDR3: ASSVGTVYGYT
V: TRBV25-1
length: 11
size: NA
J: TRBJ1-2

CDR3: ASSLIGGNTEAF
V: TRBV13
length: 12
size: NA
J: TRBJ1-1

CDR3: ASSPGTGAPQT
V: TRBV7-3
length: 11
size: NA
J: TRBJ1-2

CDR3: ASSPRGLYTEAF
V: TRBV7-9
length: 12
size: NA
J: TRBJ1-1

CDR3: ASSHGRDRGTDTQY
V: TRBV5-1
length: 14
size: NA
J: TRBJ2-3

CDR3: ASSQGQTNQPQH
V: TRBV14
length: 12
size: NA
J: TRBJ1-5

CDR3: ASSLTGITSGNTIY
V: TRBV7-3
length: 14
size: once
J: TRBJ1-3

CDR3: ASSESGRGQAF
V: TRBV10-1
length: 11
size: once
J: TRBJ1-1

CDR3: ASSQERVLLNTGELF
V: TRBV4-1
length: 15
size: NA
J: TRBJ2-2

CDR3: ASSEQGRTDTQY
V: TRBV10-1
length: 12
size: NA
J: TRBJ2-3

CDR3: AWSRDSDYEQY
V: TRBV30
length: 11
size: NA
J: TRBJ2-7

CDR3: SAATNLEELTEAF
V: TRBV29-1
length: 13
size: NA
J: TRBJ1-1

CDR3: ASSQYRGTISNEQF
V: TRBV4-2
length: 14
size: few
J: TRBJ2-1

CDR3: ASSLGATGGEQY
V: TRBV7-2
length: 12
size: NA
J: TRBJ2-7

CDR3: ASSRNPTGNDSPLH
V: TRBV2
length: 14
size: NA
J: TRBJ1-6

CDR3: ASSLVTGNSGNTIY
V: TRBV7-2
length: 14
size: few
J: TRBJ1-3

CDR3: ASSIASGSGYNEQF
V: TRBV19
length: 14
size: NA
J: TRBJ2-1

CDR3: ASSFRDRDDYGYT
V: TRBV7-9
length: 13
size: NA
J: TRBJ1-2

CDR3: ASRQGGLAAF
V: TRBV19
length: 10
size: NA
J: TRBJ1-1

CDR3: ASNRGRNTGELF
V: TRBV12-5
length: 12
size: NA
J: TRBJ2-2

CDR3: ASSPPSGTDTQY
V: TRBV5-1
length: 12
size: NA
J: TRBJ2-3

CDR3: ASSLLFGTGRHTIY
V: TRBV4-3
length: 14
size: NA
J: TRBJ1-3

CDR3: ASKLVGQGNTYEQY
V: TRBV7-2
length: 14
size: NA
J: TRBJ2-7

CDR3: ASSVGREEAEAF
V: TRBV10-1
length: 12
size: NA
J: TRBJ1-1

CDR3: ASSPSLAGGNTGELF
V: TRBV18
length: 15
size: NA
J: TRBJ2-2

CDR3: ASSPSGTSGADTQY
V: TRBV19
length: 14
size: NA
J: TRBJ2-3

CDR3: ASSLEQGEPQH
V: TRBV6-5
length: 11
size: NA
J: TRBJ1-5

CDR3: ASSEGVGGGTEAF
V: TRBV6-1
length: 13
size: NA
J: TRBJ1-1

CDR3: ASSSYRNANEQY
V: TRBV7-8
length: 12
size: once
J: TRBJ2-7

CDR3: ASSYTGLAGDNEQF
V: TRBV6-6
length: 14
size: NA
J: TRBJ2-1

CDR3: ASSSPGTGMNGYT
V: TRBV6-1
length: 13
size: NA
J: TRBJ1-2

CDR3: ASSWGTGSYGYT
V: TRBV5-6
length: 12
size: NA
J: TRBJ1-2

CDR3: ASSFSGSMDIQY
V: TRBV5-1
length: 12
size: once
J: TRBJ2-4

CDR3: ASSGTGTYGYT
V: TRBV19
length: 11
size: once
J: TRBJ1-2

CDR3: ASSESGTDYNEQF
V: TRBV10-1
length: 13
size: NA
J: TRBJ2-1

CDR3: ASSSVRDRGYEQY
V: TRBV7-6
length: 13
size: few
J: TRBJ2-7

CDR3: ASSLFGQNEAF
V: TRBV9
length: 11
size: NA
J: TRBJ1-1

CDR3: AWSRVGGGNQPQH
V: TRBV30
length: 13
size: NA
J: TRBJ1-5

CDR3: AIGLAGDTDTQY
V: TRBV10-3
length: 12
size: NA
J: TRBJ2-3

CDR3: ASGSGQQAVSGNTIY
V: TRBV12-5
length: 15
size: NA
J: TRBJ1-3

CDR3: AISLTSGSDTDTQY
V: TRBV10-3
length: 14
size: NA
J: TRBJ2-3